This T cell receptor beta chain was obtained from a study of tumor-infiltrating lymphocytes in primary liver carcinoma. Germline lookup yields CDR1 SGHNT and CDR2 YYREEE (reference sequence). The CDR3 extends over 16 amino acids. Notes on the study in general: Compared with tumor region pairs, tumor-adjacent and tumor-blood pairs overlapped less.

This clonotype was observed once. The antigen is not known. The germline gene is not matched at one end of the junction; a read error may be the cause. Using a constant-region primer together with ProtoScript II reverse transcriptase, TCR beta cDNA was made from around 500 ng of total RNA. Three rounds of nested multiplex PCR with slightly modified ARM-PCR produced TCR beta libraries. For roughly 10 cycles apiece, the opening two PCR rounds ran with TRBV1-TRBV30 forward primers and a C-beta reverse primer. TCRdb processed the multiplex PCR reads anew with MiXCR; each CDR3 protein has one entry. The sample shows 90,000 to 150,000 distinct CDR3 sequences, 65% of them seen only once. It was from around 20-30 mg of unsorted bulk tissue that RNA and DNA were co-extracted.

This receptor was taken from an older woman with primary liver carcinoma and hepatitis B virus infection. V is TRBV5-4 and J is TRBJ2-7; 9 positions agree with TRBD2. The sample consisted of liver tumor tissue from sampling region 1. Documented subset: tumor region T1, superior pole. The CDR3 loop is CASSPPGGRGNYDQCF. CDR3 nucleotides: TGTGCCAGCAGCCCCCCAGGCGGGAGGGGGAACTACGACCAGTGCTTC. Full variable domain (missing parts from reference TRBV5-4 and TRBJ2-7): ETGVTQSPTHLIKTRGQQVTLRCSSQSGHNTVSWYQQALGQGPQFIFQYYREEENGRGNFPPRFSGLQFPNYSSELNVNALELDDSALYLCASSPPGGRGNYDQCFGPGTRLTVT.